This entry lists 26 T cell receptor beta chains sequenced from one sample in a study of cytotoxic CD8 clonotypes in ibrutinib-treated CLL (TCRdb year 2021). The time point tag for this specimen amounts to: approximately 25 months on ibrutinib. Receptors were amplified or captured by the immunoSEQ multiplex PCR assay. This immuneACCESS table, as held by TCRdb, lists in-frame sequences with V and J called but not all clones. Of the missing ones, under half trace to an unresolved V gene in checked studies; the others have no known cause. This sample comprises around 130,000 clones, approximately 80% of them detected only once. Together, the top ten hold about 3.3% of the sample. This material consisted of PBMCs, taken after 24 months of ibrutinib treatment. Receptor source: a human donor with chronic lymphocytic leukemia.

This clone occurred a few times. The chain uses TRBV10-1 and TRBJ2-7, with 7 bases identical to TRBD1. Germline values: CDR1 WNHNN, CDR2 SYGVQD (reference sequence). The CDR3 is 13 residues long. Trimming removed 4 bases from V and 3 bases from J; junction bases left unmatched: 3. DNA of the CDR3: TGCGCCAGCAGTGCGGGACAGTACTACGAGCAGTACTTC. Translated: CASSAGQYYEQYF.

The chain recombines TRBV30 with TRBJ1-1, with 8 bases fitting TRBD1. V was clipped by 4 bases and J by 6 bases; unmatched bases: 10. This CDR3 region has 14 residues. CDR1 is GTSNPN and CDR2 is SVGIG in the germline V gene (reference sequence). CDR3 loop: CAWKWTGMIPEAFF. CDR3 bases: TGTGCCTGGAAGTGGACAGGGATGATCCCTGAAGCTTTCTTT.

The V and J genes are TRBV6-4 and TRBJ2-3; TRBD2 matches 12 bases. The CDR3 sequence is 16 residues long. Trimming removed 3 bases from V and 3 bases from J; junction bases left unmatched: 4. Germline values: CDR1 MRHNA, CDR2 SNTAGT. CDR3 loop: CASSEWTSGDTDTQYF. Here the CDR3 DNA reads TGTGCCAGCAGTGAATGGACTAGCGGGGATACAGATACGCAGTATTTT.

The chain joins TRBV7-6 to TRBJ2-7; 9 nucleotides match TRBD1. V shed 1 base, J shed 5 bases, and the junction held 6 bases outside the gene matches. The CDR3 length is 15 residues. Germline values: CDR1 SGHVS, CDR2 FNYEAQ. CDR3 in amino acids: CASSLGGQGAHEQYF. The CDR3 DNA follows: TGTGCCAGCAGCTTAGGGGGACAGGGTGCTCACGAGCAGTACTTC.

The rearrangement uses TRBV5-1 and TRBJ2-6, with 9 nucleotides matching TRBD1. The ends lost 3 bases at V and 2 bases at J; junction bases unmatched: 6. CDR1 is SGHRS and CDR2 is YFSETQ in the germline V gene. CDR3 size: 17 residues. This chain's CDR3 is CASSSGQGQAGANVLTF. CDR3 in DNA: TGCGCCAGCAGCTCGGGACAGGGCCAGGCTGGGGCCAACGTCCTGACTTTC.

The V gene is TRBV7-2, the J gene TRBJ2-2, with D possibly matching TRBD1 (5 bases). With 5 bases removed from V and 4 bases from J, the gap between germline ends came to 11 bases. Germline V gene lookup returns CDR1 SGHTA and CDR2 FQGNSA. The CDR3 runs to 14 residues. CDR3 in amino acids: CASSIRQTTGELFF. The DNA of the CDR3 is TGTGCCAGCAGCATCCGACAGACCACCGGGGAGCTGTTTTTT.

This clone was detected once. This sample also contains other DNA sequences that code for the same CDR3. The V gene is TRBV10-3, the J gene TRBJ2-7; possibly TRBD1 or TRBD2 for D (5 bases each). The germline gives CDR1 ENHRY, CDR2 SYGVKD. The CDR3 has 12 residues. V was pared by 11 bases and J by 3 bases, with 14 bases between. The CDR3 is CAARGSSYEQYF. For the CDR3, the DNA is TGTGCCGCTCGGGGCTCTAGCTACGAGCAGTACTTC.

This clone was recorded a few times. This chain connects TRBV10-3 to TRBJ1-2; the D gene is possibly TRBD1 (5 bases). Between the trimmed V and J ends, which lost 3 bases and 3 bases, there was a span of 8 bases. The CDR3 runs to 13 residues. CDR1 is ENHRY, CDR2 SYGVKD, per germline. The CDR3 DNA reads TGTGCCATCAGTGAACTGGGGGACTATGGCTACACCTTC. Its protein is CAISELGDYGYTF.

The chain carries TRBV10-3 and TRBJ2-2; D is unresolved. CDR1 is ENHRY and CDR2 is SYGVKD in the germline V gene. This CDR3 region has 14 residues. Trimming took off 2 bases at V and 2 bases at J, with 6 bases between the two ends. The CDR3: CAISEGPNTGELFF. CDR3 coding DNA: TGTGCCATCAGTGAGGGTCCTAACACCGGGGAGCTGTTTTTT.

The V gene is TRBV2, the J gene TRBJ1-4; 10 nucleotides align to TRBD1. The germline gives CDR1 SNHLY, CDR2 FYNNEI. The CDR3 is made up of 15 amino acids. With 7 bases clipped from V and 3 bases from J, the junction kept 5 bases outside the gene matches. The CDR3, as DNA: TGTGCCAGCACTTGGGACAGGGGTTCTAATGAAAAACTGTTTTTT. This sequence encodes CASTWDRGSNEKLFF.

This clone came up a few times. The V gene is TRBV4-3, the J gene TRBJ1-1; D is ambiguous. Germline CDR1 LGHNA, CDR2 YSLEER. V was shortened by 1 base and J by 5 bases, with 17 bases between the two germline ends. CDR3 length: 16 residues. The DNA for the CDR3 is TGCGCCAGCAGCCAAGGGTTCGTCCTAAGGAAGACTGAAGCTTTCTTT. Its translation is CASSQGFVLRKTEAFF.

The gene calls are TRBV30 and TRBJ1-2; tentatively, D is TRBD1 (5 bases). The V and J ends lost 0 bases and 7 bases respectively, with 15 bases between them. The CDR3 has 14 residues. The germline V gene has CDR1 GTSNPN and CDR2 SVGIG (reference sequence). This chain's CDR3 is CAWSVWGVTGGYTF. CDR3 nucleotides: TGTGCCTGGAGTGTATGGGGGGTCACAGGTGGCTACACCTTC.

The rearrangement joins TRBV5-1 to TRBJ2-1; 9 bases match TRBD2. The CDR3 runs 14 residues. Looked up from germline, CDR1 is SGHRS and CDR2 is YFSETQ. V shed 5 bases and J 4 bases; nucleotides not matched to a gene: 4. The CDR3 nucleotides are TGCGCCAGCAGTTTAGCGGGGGAGTACAATGAGCAGTTCTTC. Protein sequence: CASSLAGEYNEQFF.

This clone came up once. The chain carries TRBV18 and TRBJ2-1, with 11 bases identical to TRBD2. This CDR3 spans 15 amino acids. Trimming at V came to 6 bases and at J to 8 bases, leaving 9 bases not matched to a gene. Per germline, CDR1 KGHSH and CDR2 LQKENI. CDR3 bases: TGTGCCAGCTCCGTTAGCGGGGGGGCTTTAGATGAGCAGTTCTTC. Amino acids: CASSVSGGALDEQFF.

The chain carries TRBV20-1 and TRBJ2-2, with D uncertain. Trimming removed 0 bases at V and 10 bases at J, with 6 bases between. The germline CDR1 and CDR2 sequences are DFQATT and SNEGSKA (reference sequence). The CDR3 sequence is 11 residues long. The CDR3 spells CSARDLVELFF. CDR3 sequence (DNA): TGCAGTGCTAGAGATCTCGTGGAGCTGTTTTTT.

V and J are TRBV7-2 and TRBJ1-1; 8 positions match TRBD1. V gave up 1 base and J gave up 6 bases; unmatched junction bases: 10. Germline V lookup: CDR1 SGHTA, CDR2 FQGNSA. The CDR3 is 16 amino acids. Written as DNA, the CDR3 is TGTGCCAGCAGCTTAGTCCAGGGGGCTATTGGAGCTGAAGCTTTCTTT. This codes for CASSLVQGAIGAEAFF.

The chain has TRBV27 and TRBJ2-1; 7 bases agree with TRBD1. This CDR3 is 14 amino acids long. With 6 bases clipped from V and 6 bases from J, the junction kept 8 bases outside the gene matches. CDR1 and CDR2 from the germline V gene are MNHEY and SMNVEV (reference sequence). The CDR3: CASSTTGAPNEQFF. In DNA, the CDR3 is TGTGCCAGCAGCACAACAGGGGCCCCCAATGAGCAGTTCTTC.

V gene TRBV13 combines with J gene TRBJ1-4; the D gene is possibly TRBD1 (5 bases). Germline V gene sequence: CDR1 PRHDT, CDR2 FYEKMQ (reference sequence). The CDR3 is made up of 15 amino acids. The ends were cut back, 5 bases at V and 8 bases at J, with 18 bases in the middle. The CDR3, as DNA: TGTGCCAGCAGCCGATTTGGCCAGGGCCAGGAAAAACTGTTTTTT. Its protein is CASSRFGQGQEKLFF.

V is TRBV2 and J is TRBJ2-7, with a tentative D call TRBD1 (6 bases). The CDR3 consists of 14 residues. The V and J ends lost 6 bases and 0 bases respectively, with 12 bases between them. Germline-derived CDR1 and CDR2 are SNHLY and FYNNEI. CDR3 sequence: CASRTGLSSYEQYF. CDR3 in DNA: TGTGCCAGCAGGACAGGACTTTCCTCCTACGAGCAGTACTTC. Looking up the rest from reference TRBV2 and TRBJ2-7 gives the full variable domain: EPEVTQTPSHQVTQMGQEVILRCVPISNHLYFYWYRQILGQKVEFLVSFYNNEISEKSEIFDDQFSVERPDGSNFTLKIRSTKLEDSAMYFCASRTGLSSYEQYFGPGTRLTVT.

The chain couples TRBV5-6 to TRBJ1-1; D is unclear. The V gene's germline CDR1 is SGHDT and CDR2 YYEEEE. Trimming took off 4 bases at V and 1 base at J, with 23 bases between the two ends. CDR3 length: 18 residues. CDR3 DNA: TGTGCCAGCAGCCCCCGGGCGTCTGGGAATTTAGGGAACACTGAAGCTTTCTTT. Protein sequence: CASSPRASGNLGNTEAFF.

The chain combines TRBV6-6 with TRBJ1-2; D gene uncertain. Germline lookup yields CDR1 MNHNY and CDR2 SVGAGI (reference sequence). Trimming removed 2 bases at V and 4 bases at J, with 11 bases between. This CDR3 comprises 14 residues. The CDR3 nucleotides are TGTGCCAGCAGTTACCAGGACGGGCCCTATGGCTACACCTTC. Amino acid sequence: CASSYQDGPYGYTF.

The chain is built from TRBV7-8 and TRBJ1-5, with unresolved D. The CDR3 extends over 15 amino acids. From germline, CDR1 is SGHVS and CDR2 FQNEAQ. The ends were cut back, 8 bases at V and 9 bases at J, with 23 bases in the middle. CDR3 in DNA: TGTGCCAGCGCCGCGGATCCGGGGTTAATACGGCCCCAGCATTTT. The encoded protein is CASAADPGLIRPQHF.

V usage is TRBV18 and J usage is TRBJ2-5, with TRBD2 matching 10 bases. V lost 0 bases and J lost 5; bases outside the gene matches: 12. Germline V CDR1 and CDR2: KGHSH, LQKENI. The CDR3 length is 18 residues. The CDR3 loop is CASSPPLGSGGDLETQYF. In DNA form, the CDR3 reads TGTGCCAGCTCACCACCGCTCGGGAGCGGGGGGGACCTCGAGACCCAGTACTTC.

V is TRBV5-6 and J is TRBJ2-5; 7 bases fit TRBD2. Germline CDR1 and CDR2: SGHDT and YYEEEE. The V and J ends lost 3 bases and 4 bases, in that order; junction bases with no gene match: 6. The CDR3 is 14 residues long. CDR3 nucleotide sequence: TGTGCCAGCAGCTCCCGGGGGGAAGGAGAGACCCAGTACTTC. Translating it yields CASSSRGEGETQYF.

The chain joins TRBV6-5 to TRBJ1-5; 8 nucleotides match TRBD1. Per the germline V gene, CDR1 is MNHEY and CDR2 is SVGAGI. V shed 5 bases and J 7 bases; nucleotides not matched to a gene: 10. This CDR3 is 15 amino acids long. The CDR3 bases are TGTGCCAGCAGTACGACAGGGGTTGGGGGGCAGCCCCAGCATTTT. As protein: CASSTTGVGGQPQHF.

The chain combines TRBV7-2 with TRBJ2-7, with 8 bases lining up with TRBD2. This CDR3 comprises 14 residues. V lost 0 bases, J lost 3 bases, and 1 base stayed unmatched. The germline CDR1 and CDR2 sequences are SGHTA and FQGNSA. The CDR3 region is CASSLAAGDYEQYF. DNA of the CDR3: TGTGCCAGCAGCTTAGCAGCGGGGGACTACGAGCAGTACTTC. The entire variable domain, with the rest obtained from reference TRBV7-2 and TRBJ2-7, is as follows: GAGVSQSPSNKVTEKGKDVELRCDPISGHTALYWYRQSLGQGLEFLIYFQGNSAPDKSGLPSDRFSAERTGGSVSTLTIQRTQQEDSAVYLCASSLAAGDYEQYFGPGTRLTVT.